A selection of T cell receptor beta chains follows, all from one sample in a study of blood T cell repertoires in COVID-19. Some clones are missing from TCRdb's copy, which holds only in-frame ones; the method was immunoSEQ multiplex PCR. The sample records more than 150,000 clones, roughly 84% being singletons. The sample comprised PBMCs or T cells enriched from blood (not recorded which). These receptors originate from a woman aged 60-75 years who had recovered from COVID-19. Each CDR3 is given with its conserved first and last residue. A D gene is named only where the DNA matches it firmly. Expanded clones get a size class; other rows say once, few or many, or leave the size out.

TRBJ2-7 TRBV30 . . TGTGCCGGAACGGAGCTTTACGAGCAGTACTTC CAGTELYEQYF
TRBJ1-1 TRBV6-5 . . TGTGCCAGCAGTTTGGACAGATACACTGAAGCTTTCTTT CASSLDRYTEAFF
TRBJ2-5 TRBV2 TRBD1 . TGTGCCAGCAGTGGGGACAGGGCGCAGACCCAGTACTTC CASSGDRAQTQYF
TRBJ1-4 TRBV12-3/TRBV12-4 . . TGTGCCAGCAGTCCGGGGGGGAAACTGTTTTTT CASSPGGKLFF
TRBJ2-2 TRBV11-1 . once TGTGCCAGCAGCCGCCGGGAGCGCACCGGGGAGCTGTTTTTT CASSRRERTGELFF
TRBJ1-5 TRBV2 TRBD1 . TGTGCCAGCAGTTTCGACAGGGGGAATCAGCCCCAGCATTTT CASSFDRGNQPQHF
TRBJ2-5 TRBV6-5 TRBD2 . TGTGCCAGCACCGGGACTAGCGGGGGCAGAGAGACCCAGTACTTC CASTGTSGGRETQYF
TRBJ1-2 TRBV5-6 . . TGTGCCAGCGCCACCGGACGGGGCTATGGCTACACCTTC CASATGRGYGYTF
TRBJ1-1 TRBV11-2 TRBD1 once TGTGCCAGCAGCCGACAGGGCAACACTGAAGCTTTCTTT CASSRQGNTEAFF
TRBJ2-7 TRBV7-2 TRBD2 . TGTGCCAGCAGACTAACTAGCGCCAACTCCTACGAGCAGTACTTC CASRLTSANSYEQYF
TRBJ2-3 TRBV5-6 . . TGTGCCAGCAGCTATCGCGGCAGCACAGATACGCAGTATTTT CASSYRGSTDTQYF
TRBJ1-6 TRBV27 . many TGTGCCAGCAGCTCTAATAATTCACCCCTCCACTTT CASSSNNSPLHF
TRBJ1-3 TRBV2 . once TGTGCCAGCAGTCTGGGTGGGACACTCTCTGGAAACACCATATATTTT CASSLGGTLSGNTIYF
TRBJ2-1 TRBV9 TRBD2 . TGTGCCAGCAGCGTAGAAAGCGGGAGAGGAGATGAGCAGTTCTTC CASSVESGRGDEQFF
TRBJ1-1 TRBV27 . . TGTGCCAGCAGTTCGGTGAACACTGAAGCTTTCTTT CASSSVNTEAFF
TRBJ1-1 TRBV7-9 TRBD1 . TGTGCCAGCACCGTGACAGGGGGATTGAACACTGAAGCTTTCTTT CASTVTGGLNTEAFF
TRBJ1-1 TRBV12-3/TRBV12-4 . . TGTGCCAGCAGCCCCTTAGCCGGGTTTGAAGCTTTCTTT CASSPLAGFEAFF
TRBJ1-4 TRBV7-9 TRBD1 few TGTGCCAGCAGCTTAGGGGACAGGGGAGGAGATGAAAAACTGTTTTTT CASSLGDRGGDEKLFF
TRBJ2-5 TRBV19 TRBD2 . TGTGCCAGTCGTCCAGCGGGAGCAGAGACCCAGTACTTC CASRPAGAETQYF
TRBJ2-5 TRBV24-1 . once TGTGCCACCAGTGGCGGGGGCACGGGGACCCAGTACTTC CATSGGGTGTQYF
TRBJ2-1 TRBV5-1 . . TGCGCCAGCAGCTTTACCGGGAGCTCCTACAATGAGCAGTTCTTC CASSFTGSSYNEQFF
TRBJ2-7 TRBV25-1 TRBD2 . TGTGCCAGCGCCCGCGCGGGGGTGGGCGAGCAGTACTTC CASARAGVGEQYF
TRBJ2-7 TRBV27 . . TGTGCCAGCAGTTTAAGGTGGGCTGCCCTGCAGTACTTC CASSLRWAALQYF
TRBJ1-1 TRBV7-9 . . TGTGCCAGCAGCGCGATCGGGACAGAAGCTTTCTTT CASSAIGTEAFF
TRBJ1-2 TRBV19 TRBD1 . TGTGCCAGTAGTACGGGACAGGTTCGCGGCTACACCTTC CASSTGQVRGYTF
TRBJ2-3 TRBV3-1/TRBV3-2 TRBD2 . TGTGCCAGCAGCCCTAGCGGGGGGTCCACAGATACGCAGTATTTT CASSPSGGSTDTQYF
TRBJ2-3 TRBV6-5 TRBD1 . TGTGCCAGCAGGGGGACAGGATTGATAGATACGCAGTATTTT CASRGTGLIDTQYF
TRBJ1-6 TRBV14 TRBD1 . TGTGCCAGCAGCCTTATGACAGGGGGGGCATCACCCCTCCACTTT CASSLMTGGASPLHF
TRBJ1-2 TRBV19 TRBD1 . TGTGCCAGTAGTACATGGGACAGTCTGGGGTATGGCTACACCTTC CASSTWDSLGYGYTF